What follows are 2 T cell receptor beta chains derived from one specimen sequenced in a study of T cell responses to AZD1222 COVID-19 vaccine. Data came from immunoSEQ multiplex PCR; TCRdb stores just in-frame clones and leaves some out. The sample holds about 92,000 clones; about 90% are singletons and the top ten take more than 6.5%. The sequences come from peripheral blood, collected on day 0 of AZD1222 vaccination. Receptors originate from an adult in good health.

The rearrangement uses TRBV5-1 and TRBJ1-3, with a weak D call TRBD1 (5 bases). V was pared by 4 bases and J by 0 bases, with 14 bases between. Per germline, CDR1 SGHRS and CDR2 YFSETQ. The CDR3 has 16 residues. CDR3 protein: CASSRRDFSSGNTIYF. DNA for the CDR3: TGCGCCAGCAGCCGAAGGGACTTCAGCTCTGGAAACACCATATATTTT.

This sequence joins TRBV19 and TRBJ1-5; possibly TRBD1 for D (6 bases). Between the trimmed V and J ends, which lost 6 bases and 7 bases, there was a span of 19 bases. Germline lookup yields CDR1 LNHDA and CDR2 SQIVND (reference sequence). The CDR3 has 15 residues. As DNA, the CDR3 is TGTGCCAGTAGGGCCGGGACAAGGGTCGCGCAGCCCCAGCATTTT. This gives the protein CASRAGTRVAQPQHF.